These 31 T cell receptor beta chains originate from one sample sequenced in a study of CD8 T cells in Susac syndrome. Random hexamers primed reverse transcription of about 0.45 to 1 ug RNA. MiXCR, run by TCRdb on the immunoSEQ multiplex PCR reads, gives a single entry per CDR3 protein. In the table there are about 210,000 distinct CDR3 sequences, nearly 97% of which are singletons. Sequencing was performed on CD4+ T cells from PBMCs. All receptors derive from a human donor with multiple sclerosis.

The V call is TRBV29-1, the J call TRBJ1-2; D gene unclear. The ends were cut back, 4 bases at V and 7 bases at J, with 10 bases in the middle. Germline V gives CDR1 SQVTM, CDR2 ANQGSEA. The CDR3 consists of 11 residues. This chain's CDR3 is CSVGTARGYTF. The CDR3 region has the DNA TGCAGCGTTGGAACCGCGCGTGGCTACACCTTC.

The CDR3 protein is CSASGDLLEQFF. In DNA form, the CDR3 reads TGCAGTGCTAGCGGGGATCTACTTGAGCAGTTCTTC. This chain connects TRBV20-1 to TRBJ2-1, with D maybe TRBD2 (5 bases). This CDR3 spans 12 amino acids. Trimming cost V 3 bases and J 9 bases, with 12 bases left between them. CDR1 DFQATT and CDR2 SNEGSKA come from the germline V gene (reference sequence).

This chain joins TRBV12-3 or TRBV12-4 and TRBJ1-2; D not resolved. V was shortened by 6 bases and J by 6 bases, with 11 bases between the two germline ends. This CDR3 spans 12 amino acids. CDR3 sequence: CASSVARDGYTF. In nucleotides, the CDR3 is TGTGCCAGCAGCGTAGCGAGAGATGGCTACACCTTC.

On this clonotype: Germline and junction disagree at one end, which may indicate a read error. This chain links TRBV3-1 with TRBJ2-7, with D perhaps matching TRBD1 (5 bases). This CDR3 has 11 amino acids. Germline V gene sequence: CDR1 LGHDT, CDR2 YNNKEL (reference sequence). CDR3 sequence: CASSQGGLQHF. The CDR3 DNA follows: TGTGCCAGCAGCCAAGGGGGCCTTCAGCACTTC.

The chain joins TRBV5-4 to TRBJ1-2, with a weak D call TRBD1 (5 bases). Trimming took 3 bases from V and 2 from J, leaving 14 bases between them. Germline CDR1 and CDR2: SGHNT and YYREEE (reference sequence). The CDR3 has 15 residues. The CDR3, as DNA: TGTGCCAGCAGCTCCGGGACCCTGGGCAACTATGGCTACACCTTC. Its translation: CASSSGTLGNYGYTF.

V gene TRBV27 combines with J gene TRBJ1-1; a possible D gene is TRBD1 (5 bases). Per the germline V gene, CDR1 is MNHEY and CDR2 is SMNVEV (reference sequence). Trimming took 8 bases from V and 4 from J, leaving 14 bases between them. There are 13 residues in the CDR3. CDR3 DNA sequence: TGTGCCAGCGGATCAGGGTGGGGCACTGAAGCTTTCTTT. Translated: CASGSGWGTEAFF.

The chain links TRBV20-1 to TRBJ2-1, with 12 bases lining up with TRBD2. Germline V gene data show CDR1 as DFQATT and CDR2 as SNEGSKA (reference sequence). The length of the CDR3 is 14 residues. The V and J ends lost 6 bases and 5 bases, in that order; junction bases with no gene match: 5. Here the CDR3 DNA reads TGCAGTGCGCTTACTAGCGGGAGGCACAATGAGCAGTTCTTC. Translated, it gives CSALTSGRHNEQFF.

The gene calls are TRBV30 and TRBJ2-7, with 7 bases matching TRBD1. This CDR3 contains 14 residues. Per germline, CDR1 GTSNPN and CDR2 SVGIG (reference sequence). The trim removed 1 base at V and 3 bases at J, leaving 6 bases unmatched. The CDR3 is CAWSGDGQDYEQYF. In nucleotides, the CDR3 is TGTGCCTGGAGTGGAGACGGACAGGACTACGAGCAGTACTTC.

The V and J genes are TRBV5-1 and TRBJ1-1; D is unresolved. Germline V CDR1 and CDR2: SGHRS, YFSETQ. This CDR3 comprises 14 residues. V was cut by 4 bases and J by 1 base, with 11 bases left in between. CDR3 in DNA: TGCGCCAGCAGCGGTCGCGTGGAGAACACTGAAGCTTTCTTT. It codes for CASSGRVENTEAFF.

The J gene is TRBJ1-2, the V gene TRBV30, with a tentative D call TRBD1 (5 bases). The CDR3 contains 13 residues. Germline V gene sequence: CDR1 GTSNPN, CDR2 SVGIG (reference sequence). V lost 4 bases and J lost 5, with 14 bases in between. CDR3 bases: TGTGCCTGGACCCAGGGCCGCGGGTATGGCTACACCTTC. Protein: CAWTQGRGYGYTF.

The chain is built from TRBV3-1 and TRBJ1-2, with TRBD1 as a possible D gene (5 bases). The CDR3 covers 13 residues. Trimming stripped 4 bases from V and 7 bases from J, with 13 bases between. The germline CDR1 and CDR2 sequences are LGHDT and YNNKEL (reference sequence). This CDR3 reads CASSPRKGTGYTF. In DNA, the CDR3 is TGTGCCAGCAGCCCAAGAAAAGGGACTGGCTACACCTTC.

This chain uses TRBV27 with TRBJ2-3; 9 nucleotides match TRBD2. The V gene end was trimmed by 6 bases and the J gene end by 6 bases; junction bases not matched to a gene: 7. Germline CDR1 is MNHEY and CDR2 is SMNVEV (reference sequence). CDR3 length: 14 amino acids. CDR3: CASRPAGGSDTQYF. In nucleotides, the CDR3 is TGTGCCAGCAGGCCAGCGGGAGGTAGTGATACGCAGTATTTT.

CDR3 coding DNA: TGCAGTGCCCCAGGACCAACCGAAGAGACCCAGTACTTC. Protein: CSAPGPTEETQYF. The J gene is TRBJ2-5, the V gene TRBV20-1; D remains unclear. The germline CDR1 and CDR2 sequences are DFQATT and SNEGSKA (reference sequence). The CDR3 contains 13 residues. The germline V and J ends were trimmed by 6 bases and 3 bases, with 14 bases remaining between them.

This chain uses TRBV18 with TRBJ1-5; TRBD1 matches at 9 bases. V lost 6 bases to trimming and J lost 6 bases; unmatched junction nucleotides: 6. CDR1 and CDR2 (germline): KGHSH, LQKENI. This CDR3 contains 14 residues. This chain's CDR3 is CASSLDRGVQPQHF. CDR3 in DNA: TGTGCCAGCTCCCTCGACAGGGGGGTTCAGCCCCAGCATTTT.

The genes are TRBV5-6 and TRBJ2-1, with D maybe TRBD1 (5 bases). The germline V gene encodes CDR1 SGHDT and CDR2 YYEEEE. This CDR3 comprises 11 residues. Trimming removed 0 bases at V and 12 bases at J, with 7 bases between. The CDR3 protein is CASSLAGMQFF. DNA of the CDR3: TGTGCCAGCAGCTTGGCAGGGATGCAGTTCTTC.

This clonotype was seen more than once but under ten times. The chain joins TRBV2 to TRBJ2-7, with no clear D. Trimming took off 5 bases at V and 3 bases at J, with 5 bases between the two ends. CDR3 size: 11 residues. Germline lookup yields CDR1 SNHLY and CDR2 FYNNEI. CDR3 sequence reads: CASSFYYEQYF. The CDR3 DNA is TGTGCCAGCAGTTTTTACTACGAGCAGTACTTC.

CDR3 nucleotide sequence: TGTGCCAGCTCAGCAAGCGGTTACACAGATACGCAGTATTTT. Amino acid sequence: CASSASGYTDTQYF. The chain carries TRBV3-1 and TRBJ2-3; D might be TRBD2 (5 bases). V was shortened by 8 bases and J by 2 bases, with 14 bases between the two germline ends. Germline V gene data show CDR1 as LGHDT and CDR2 as YNNKEL (reference sequence). The CDR3 extends over 14 amino acids.

The rearrangement joins TRBV20-1 to TRBJ2-7; TRBD2 matches 9 bases. The CDR3 is 14 residues long. Germline assignment: CDR1 DFQATT and CDR2 SNEGSKA (reference sequence). The V gene end was trimmed by 4 bases and the J gene end by 0 bases; junction bases not matched to a gene: 4. Here the CDR3 reads CSANSGSSSYEQYF. The CDR3, as DNA: TGCAGTGCTAATAGCGGGAGCAGCTCCTACGAGCAGTACTTC.

This chain links TRBV25-1 with TRBJ2-7, with 8 nucleotides matching TRBD1. The CDR3 has 13 amino acids. V shed 7 bases and J 4 bases; nucleotides not matched to a gene: 6. CDR1 and CDR2 (germline): MGHDK, SYGVNS. The CDR3 bases are TGTGCCAGCACTGACAGGGGCGGGTACGAGCAGTACTTC. This sequence encodes CASTDRGGYEQYF.

The chain is built from TRBV27 and TRBJ2-5, with TRBD2 identical over 7 bases. Looked up from germline, CDR1 is MNHEY and CDR2 is SMNVEV (reference sequence). The CDR3 totals 15 residues. The ends lost 8 bases at V and 3 bases at J; junction bases unmatched: 12. CDR3 sequence reads: CASGGLGAGEETQYF. The DNA for the CDR3 is TGTGCCAGCGGAGGGTTAGGGGCGGGAGAAGAGACCCAGTACTTC.

The gene calls are TRBV25-1 and TRBJ2-7; D is unresolved. The V end lost 2 bases, the J end lost 9 bases, and 14 bases lay between the germline ends. Germline-derived CDR1 and CDR2 are MGHDK and SYGVNS. The CDR3 sequence is 13 residues long. CDR3 in DNA: TGTGCCAGCAGTGAAATGGGTGGTCGGTGGCAGTACTTC. Its translation is CASSEMGGRWQYF.

The chain uses TRBV7-9 and TRBJ1-5; D gene unclear. With 1 base removed from V and 5 bases from J, the gap between germline ends came to 9 bases. The CDR3 is 14 amino acids. Germline V CDR1 and CDR2: SEHNR, FQNEAQ (reference sequence). This CDR3 is CASSLGGQDQPQHF. The CDR3 DNA is TGTGCCAGCAGCTTAGGCGGGCAAGATCAGCCCCAGCATTTT.

The rearrangement joins TRBV7-6 to TRBJ2-3, with 11 bases lining up with TRBD2. Per the germline V gene, CDR1 is SGHVS and CDR2 is FNYEAQ. The CDR3 runs 18 residues. J lost 10 bases, V lost 0 bases, and 15 bases had no gene match. CDR3 in amino acids: CASSLAGLAGGPGGAQYF. CDR3 coding DNA: TGTGCCAGCAGCTTAGCAGGTTTAGCGGGGGGGCCTGGTGGCGCGCAGTATTTT.

The rearrangement uses TRBV29-1 and TRBJ1-2, with TRBD1 identical over 8 bases. Germline V gene data show CDR1 as SQVTM and CDR2 as ANQGSEA. With V trimmed by 3 bases and J by 8 bases, 5 bases remained unmatched. The CDR3 extends over 12 amino acids. In nucleotides, the CDR3 is TGCAGCGTTGATCAGGGGGCTGAGGGCTACACCTTC. Translating it yields CSVDQGAEGYTF. The full variable domain, its missing parts supplied by reference TRBV29-1 and TRBJ1-2, is SAVISQKPSRDICQRGTSLTIQCQVDSQVTMMFWYRQQPGQSLTLIATANQGSEATYESGFVIDKFPISRPNLTFSTLTVSNMSPEDSSIYLCSVDQGAEGYTFGSGTRLTVV.

The sample holds one count of this clonotype. The chain combines TRBV29-1 with TRBJ1-3, with D possibly matching TRBD1 (5 bases). The germline V gene encodes CDR1 SQVTM and CDR2 ANQGSEA. This CDR3 spans 12 amino acids. Trimming took off 1 base at V and 4 bases at J, with 5 bases between the two ends. DNA for the CDR3: TGCAGCGTTGAAGGGGGCGGAAACACCATATATTTT. Its protein product is CSVEGGGNTIYF.

The rearrangement uses TRBV30 and TRBJ2-6, with TRBD2 as a possible D gene (6 bases). Germline V gene data show CDR1 as GTSNPN and CDR2 as SVGIG (reference sequence). This CDR3 contains 16 residues. Trimming took off 1 base at V and 2 bases at J, with 12 bases between the two ends. CDR3 in DNA: TGTGCCTGGAGTGCAACCCGGAGGGCTGGGGCCAACGTCCTGACTTTC. Its translation is CAWSATRRAGANVLTF.

The gene calls are TRBV24-1 and TRBJ2-5, with 10 bases fitting TRBD1. Trimming at V came to 4 bases and at J to 5 bases, leaving 6 bases not matched to a gene. In germline, CDR1 is KGHDR, CDR2 SFDVKD. This CDR3 has 15 amino acids. CDR3 region: CATSEGTGVRETQYF. CDR3 DNA: TGTGCCACCAGTGAAGGGACAGGGGTTCGCGAGACCCAGTACTTC.

This chain links TRBV7-2 with TRBJ2-3, with 9 bases aligning to TRBD2. The CDR3 runs to 17 residues. The germline CDR1 and CDR2 sequences are SGHTA and FQGNSA. V shed 1 base, J shed 0 bases, and the junction held 5 bases outside the gene matches. CDR3 sequence reads: CASSLGLTSGSTDTQYF. The CDR3 DNA reads as TGTGCCAGCAGCTTAGGACTCACTAGCGGGAGCACAGATACGCAGTATTTT.

The chain has TRBV27 and TRBJ1-2, with D hard to call. V was pared by 5 bases and J by 2 bases, with 9 bases between. The length of the CDR3 is 13 residues. Germline V lookup: CDR1 MNHEY, CDR2 SMNVEV (reference sequence). The CDR3 spells CASSRRKNYGYTF. CDR3 DNA: TGTGCCAGCAGTCGGAGGAAAAACTATGGCTACACCTTC.

The chain has TRBV27 and TRBJ1-1; D not certain. The CDR3 has 15 amino acids. Germline values: CDR1 MNHEY, CDR2 SMNVEV (reference sequence). Trimming shortened V by 2 bases and J by 1 base, and 11 bases separated the two germline ends. CDR3 sequence reads: CASSLKFLGNTEAFF. The CDR3 DNA sequence: TGTGCCAGCAGTTTAAAGTTTCTCGGGAACACTGAAGCTTTCTTT.

The rearrangement joins TRBV29-1 to TRBJ2-5; D is unresolved. CDR3 length equals 12 residues. Per germline, CDR1 SQVTM and CDR2 ANQGSEA. Trimming shortened V by 6 bases and J by 1 base, and 9 bases separated the two germline ends. The CDR3 here is CSVRGSQETQYF. The CDR3 coding sequence is TGCAGCGTCCGTGGAAGCCAAGAGACCCAGTACTTC.